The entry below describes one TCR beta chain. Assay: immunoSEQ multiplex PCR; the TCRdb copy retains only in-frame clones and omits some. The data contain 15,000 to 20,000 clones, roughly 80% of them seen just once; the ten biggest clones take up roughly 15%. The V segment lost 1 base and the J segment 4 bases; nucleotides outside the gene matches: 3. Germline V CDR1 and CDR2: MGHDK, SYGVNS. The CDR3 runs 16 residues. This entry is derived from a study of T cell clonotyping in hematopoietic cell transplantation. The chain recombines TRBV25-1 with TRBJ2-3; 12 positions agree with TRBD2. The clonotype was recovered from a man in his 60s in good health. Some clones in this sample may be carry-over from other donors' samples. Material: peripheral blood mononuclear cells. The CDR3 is CASSESASGRADTQYF. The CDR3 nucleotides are TGTGCCAGCAGTGAATCGGCTAGCGGGAGGGCAGATACGCAGTATTTT.